Here is one TCR beta chain with its context. Its antigen is not identified. Germline and junction disagree at one end, which may indicate a read error. The CDR3 is 15 residues long. Per the germline V gene, CDR1 is SGDLS and CDR2 is YYNGEE. The data belong to a study of Ad26.COV2.S vaccination and SARS-CoV-2 variants. Whole-study results and caveats: Substantial breadth in spike-specific CD8+ and CD4+ T cell responses was reportedly seen after vaccination. Assessments of TCR breadth and depth may have underestimated the total T cell responses. Vaccinated individuals (as opposed to placebo recipients) had higher spike-specific TCR breadth. People who got the vaccine or the placebo had similar non-spike TCR breadth.

The table came from immunoSEQ multiplex PCR; TCRdb's copy has only in-frame clones and leaves some out. This repertoire shows 180,000 or so clones, roughly 87% found once; its top ten account for more than 4.5%. The gene calls are TRBV9 and TRBJ1-2; the D is unclear. Specimen: peripheral blood, collected after recovery from COVID-19. The TCR originated in a human donor who had recovered from COVID-19. CDR3 in amino acids: CASSVESWRAHGSTF. The CDR3, as DNA: TGTGCCAGCAGCGTAGAGTCGTGGCGGGCGCACGGCTCCACCTTC.